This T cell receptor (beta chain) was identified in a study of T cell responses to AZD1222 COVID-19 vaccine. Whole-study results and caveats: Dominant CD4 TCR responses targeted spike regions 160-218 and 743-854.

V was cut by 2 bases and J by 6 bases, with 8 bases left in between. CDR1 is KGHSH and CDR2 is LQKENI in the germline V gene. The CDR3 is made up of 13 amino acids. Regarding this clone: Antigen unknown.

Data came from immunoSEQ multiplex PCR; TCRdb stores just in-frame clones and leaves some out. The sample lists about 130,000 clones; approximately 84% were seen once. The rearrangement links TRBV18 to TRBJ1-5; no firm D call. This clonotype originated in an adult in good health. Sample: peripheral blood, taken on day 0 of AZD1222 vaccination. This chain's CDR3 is CASSPTLSQPQHF. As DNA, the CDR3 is TGTGCCAGCTCACCAACACTGAGTCAGCCCCAGCATTTT.